The T cell receptor (beta chain) described here comes from a study of T cell responses to AZD1222 COVID-19 vaccine. V lost 2 bases to trimming and J lost 4 bases, with 10 bases between them. Germline loops: CDR1 SGHRS, CDR2 YFSETQ. The CDR3 has 14 amino acids. Study-wide findings and caveats: In all cases, repertoires were sampled only after the peak T cell response. Baseline seropositives among AZD1222 recipients totaled only five to seven. Reportedly, nearly half the spike-specific TCRs target unmutated variant regions.

Using immunoSEQ multiplex PCR, the repertoire was profiled, and TCRdb retains in-frame clones only, with some absent. Of just over 150,000 clones in the sample, 90% are singletons; the top ten hold roughly 1.6%. A remark on this clone: The antigen is unknown.

The J gene is TRBJ1-5, the V gene TRBV5-1; TRBD1 is a possible D gene (5 bases). Sequenced here: peripheral blood, sampled 28 days after the second AZD1222 dose. This receptor was obtained from an adult who received the AZD1222 COVID-19 vaccine. The CDR3 loop is CASSFRGGNQPQHF. CDR3 nucleotide sequence: TGCGCCAGCAGCTTCCGGGGCGGAAATCAGCCCCAGCATTTT.